This T cell receptor beta chain was sequenced during a study of shared clonotypes between healthy human individuals. Broader study findings: Relative to clonotypes present in all four donors, those not shared had lower generation probabilities.

Trimming stripped 0 bases from V and 2 bases from J, with 12 bases between. CDR1 is SGHRS, CDR2 YFSETQ, per germline. The CDR3 consists of 17 residues. Sequencing was performed with immunoSEQ multiplex PCR; in TCRdb, only in-frame clones are kept and a portion is missing. Among some 1.4 million clones listed, about 96% were seen once. Points on this clone: Antigen: not known.

The sequence came from a man aged 25 to 40 in good health. The chain couples TRBV5-1 to TRBJ2-6; D unresolved. The sample taken for sequencing was naive CD4+ T cells sorted from blood. Stated subset: CD45RA+ positively selected. This CDR3 reads CASSLALSGTGANVLTF. The CDR3 DNA follows: TGCGCCAGCAGCTTGGCCCTTAGTGGAACTGGGGCCAACGTCCTGACTTTC.